The subject of this entry is one T cell receptor (beta chain). This clone turned up a few times. No cognate antigen has been identified for it. Nothing much larger sits one base from this clone, and base qualities are not available. From each donor, a single peripheral blood sample of 95 to 150 mL on average was drawn into heparinised tubes. A BD FACSAria II and a panel including CD45RO, CCR7, CD25, CD127, CD95 and CD27 were used to sort naive, central memory, regulatory and stem cell-like memory CD4+ T cells. All sorted populations exceeded 95% purity. PBMCs were isolated immediately by Lymphoprep density gradient centrifugation and stained directly without culture. Samples were stained and sorted in pairs, with one healthy donor and one patient per experiment, so that batch effects were minimized. According to the germline V gene, CDR1 reads MGHRA and CDR2 reads YSYEKL. From cysteine to phenylalanine, the CDR3 is 14 amino acids long. Only the CDR3 part of the read is kept: 42 bases, read in frame from the first base. At the junction V is shortened by 4 bases and J by 0 bases, with 10 bases in between.

This entry is derived from a study of beta chain features in type 1 diabetes (dated by TCRdb to the late 2010s). Background on the whole study: Mean age, gender distribution, total cell number and subset yield did not differ between patients and healthy donors. Across all samples, around 100 million sorted cells were examined, and cell number per subset correlated strongly with RNA yield. The study compared TCRB repertoires of sorted circulating CD4+ T cell subsets between recently diagnosed type 1 diabetes patients and matched healthy donors. Whereas all 28 donors provided naive and central memory subsets, regulatory and stem cell-like memory subsets were isolated from just 8 patients and about 8 healthy donors.

All of the isolated RNA was reverse transcribed with the High Capacity cDNA Reverse Transcription Kit, so expressed TCRB transcripts were sequenced. Naive, central memory and regulatory T cell samples underwent deep immunoSEQ sequencing, averaging around 3.6 million total reads per sample. Sorted cells were lysed in RLT buffer, and RNA was extracted using DNase-treated RNeasy Micro or Mini kits according to cell number. Each cell subset was processed on its own to prevent cross-contamination, while patient and healthy donor samples were processed together. The immunoSEQ multiplex PCR was used to amplify TCRB sequences from cDNA, generating 87-bp fragments that spanned the CDR3 region. The amplicons were sequenced using the Illumina HiSeq platform. The authors processed their data as follows. Synthetic template baselines were used to correct PCR bias computationally, reads within Hamming distance 2 were collapsed, and singletons that could not be merged were discarded. Reads were aligned to IMGT to assign V, D and J genes, CDR3 length, and insertions or deletions at six rearrangement sites. Clonotype counts were normalized to sorted cell number within each subset before computing true diversity and Gini coefficients with the tcR R package. The overlap coefficient, calculated on TCRB nucleotide sequences, was used to quantify repertoire sharing. As a proxy for the pre-selection repertoire, out-of-frame TCRB sequences from naive cells were analyzed. Entries here come from immuneACCESS through TCRdb and include only in-frame sequences with V and J called. Some clones fail to appear in such tables; in the studies checked, an unresolved V gene covers under half of the shortfall, and the cause of the remainder is unknown. V and J calls plus clone size are reproduced from that table; the DNA served to infer D and trimming. Within this sample are 400,000 to 450,000 clones, with over 11% of them counted one time only. Of the sample, 0.035% to 0.04% falls within the top ten clones.

General conclusions and limits of the study: A moderate but significant shortening of TCRB CDR3 length was observed in type 1 diabetes patients in all four CD4+ subsets. Shorter templates might be favored by PCR, yet because patient and control samples were amplified and corrected together, any such skew would affect both groups equally. At VDJ recombination sites, type 1 diabetes patients had fewer insertions and more deleted nucleotides, which implies abnormalities in thymic rearrangement. Only small numbers of individuals were included in the HLA sub-analyses, which left unresolved whether HLA type had any influence on TCRB rearrangement. Naive, central memory and regulatory TCRB repertoires appeared to be more alike among patients than among healthy donors. Because cDNA was sequenced instead of genomic DNA, activated cells with high expression could be over-represented, although the groups did not differ in activation or CD3 levels.

The TCR was taken from a man aged 30-40 years in good health. The chain couples TRBV4-1 to TRBJ2-7; 5 matching bases give a weak D call of TRBD1. The sequenced sample was naive CD4+ T cells from blood. The cell subset or site label on this specimen signifies: true naive CD4+ T cells. CDR3 reads: CASSRTPSSYEQYF. Read as DNA, the sequence is TGCGCCAGCAGCCGGACACCGAGCTCCTACGAGCAGTACTTC.